This T cell receptor beta chain originates from a study of human T cells and chemical hapten exposure. This clonotype was seen ten or more times. Antigen: not known. The study's findings and limits: Those TCRs sitting above 1 in 1000 frequency stayed the same with DPC sensitization.

Time point indicated: pre-sensitization, week 0. Treatment indicated: therapeutic diphenylcyclopropenone sensitization with weekly scalp DPC. The CDR3 extends over 19 amino acids. Per germline, CDR1 MDHEN and CDR2 SYDVKM. V lost 2 bases and J lost 0; bases outside the gene matches: 11. TCRdb redid the calling of the RACE reads with MiXCR, one entry per CDR3 protein. The table has more than 300,000 distinct CDR3 sequences, 4.5% to 6% seen once. Sequencing was performed on whole blood, taken in connection with sensitization to the hapten diphenylcyclopropenone (DPC). This clonotype originated in a woman aged 45 to 65 with alopecia areata. Some clones in this sample may be carry-over from other donors' samples. The genes are TRBV28 and TRBJ2-4, with 9 bases identical to TRBD1. CDR3: CASSLTTGGRTLAKNIQYF. In DNA, the CDR3 is TGTGCCAGCAGTTTAACAACAGGGGGCAGAACTCTAGCCAAAAACATTCAGTACTTC.